The 23 T cell receptor beta chains below were found in one sample sequenced in a study of regulatory dendritic cells for organ transplantation. Produced via immunoSEQ multiplex PCR; TCRdb's table is partial and in-frame only. The sample shows some 29,000 clones, approximately 80% of them seen only once. Sequencing used naive CD4+ T cells from blood. Documented subset: CD45RA+ naive T cells. The source is a human donor in good health.

The chain links TRBV30 to TRBJ2-7; D might be TRBD2 (7 bases). This CDR3 comprises 15 residues. V was clipped by 4 bases and J by 3 bases, with 19 bases between them. The V gene's germline CDR1 is GTSNPN and CDR2 SVGIG (reference sequence). CDR3 in amino acids: CAWIPWEGGGYEQYF. The CDR3 nucleotides are TGTGCCTGGATCCCCTGGGAGGGAGGGGGCTACGAGCAGTACTTC.

The chain couples TRBV4-1 to TRBJ2-7; D possibly corresponds to TRBD2 (6 bases). This CDR3 comprises 16 residues. CDR1 and CDR2 from the germline V gene are MGHRA and YSYEKL. The V end was cut by 0 bases, the J end by 1 base, with 13 bases between. In DNA, the CDR3 is TGCGCCAGCAGCCAAGAGTCAAGCGGGCGATCCTACGAGCAGTACTTC. It specifies CASSQESSGRSYEQYF.

This clone was picked up a small number of times. The chain is built from TRBV12-5 and TRBJ1-4; the D gene is possibly TRBD1 (5 bases). V was pared by 5 bases and J by 8 bases, with 15 bases between. The length of the CDR3 is 14 residues. Germline lookup yields CDR1 LGHNT and CDR2 FRNRAP. CDR3 coding DNA: TGTGCTAGTGGTACAGGTCTGGGGGGGGAAAAACTGTTTTTT. Its translation: CASGTGLGGEKLFF.

The chain employs TRBV5-4 and TRBJ2-3; 8 nucleotides agree with TRBD2. The CDR3 loop spans 15 amino acids. Trimming cost V 3 bases and J 3 bases; bases outside gene matches: 6. CDR1 and CDR2 (germline): SGHNT, YYREEE (reference sequence). The CDR3 reads CASSSKGLATDTQYF. The CDR3, as DNA: TGTGCCAGCAGCTCGAAAGGACTAGCAACAGATACGCAGTATTTT.

V is TRBV5-1 and J is TRBJ2-2; 7 bases line up with TRBD1. Looked up from germline, CDR1 is SGHRS and CDR2 is YFSETQ. This CDR3 is 16 amino acids long. The J segment lost 4 bases and the V segment lost 2 bases, leaving 8 bases of the junction unmatched. The chain's CDR3 is CASSLRATGSTGELFF. In nucleotides, the CDR3 is TGCGCCAGCAGCTTAAGGGCGACAGGGTCCACCGGGGAGCTGTTTTTT.

The chain combines TRBV18 with TRBJ2-2; 10 nucleotides line up with TRBD1. Per germline, CDR1 KGHSH and CDR2 LQKENI. V was clipped by 3 bases and J by 5 bases; unmatched bases: 6. The length of the CDR3 is 16 residues. The CDR3 sequence: CASSPRQGARTGELFF. The CDR3 region has the DNA TGTGCCAGCTCACCTCGACAGGGGGCGCGGACCGGGGAGCTGTTTTTT.

V and J are TRBV5-1 and TRBJ2-3, with 8 bases fitting TRBD1. Germline CDR1 is SGHRS and CDR2 is YFSETQ. Germline trimming cut 4 bases from V and 4 bases from J; bases unmatched to any gene: 11. The CDR3 is made up of 16 amino acids. The CDR3, as DNA: TGCGCCAGCAGCACCCGCGACAGGGGAACTGCAGATACGCAGTATTTT. Residues: CASSTRDRGTADTQYF.

Only a few counts were recorded for this clone. V is TRBV6-1 and J is TRBJ2-7, with 8 bases identical to TRBD1. Germline values: CDR1 MNHNS, CDR2 SASEGT. Trimming took 3 bases from V and 5 from J; bases not matched to a gene: 9. There are 15 residues in the CDR3. The CDR3 loop reads CASSDGYRGKDEQYF. CDR3 nucleotide sequence: TGTGCCAGCAGTGACGGGTACAGGGGGAAAGACGAGCAGTACTTC.

V is TRBV2 and J is TRBJ1-3; 9 bases agree with TRBD1. Germline-derived CDR1 and CDR2 are SNHLY and FYNNEI. Germline trimming cut 1 base from V and 3 bases from J; bases unmatched to any gene: 7. The CDR3 extends over 17 amino acids. Here the CDR3 reads CASSEVQGAGVGNTIYF. Written as DNA, the CDR3 is TGTGCCAGCAGTGAAGTACAGGGGGCCGGGGTTGGAAACACCATATATTTT.

The count of this clone is one. The V and J genes are TRBV7-6 and TRBJ2-5; D is perhaps TRBD2 (5 bases). The CDR3 is 13 amino acids. Trimming left V 5 bases short and J 5 bases short, with 12 bases between. CDR1 and CDR2 (germline): SGHVS, FNYEAQ. The CDR3 protein is CASSPGREETQYF. In nucleotides, the CDR3 is TGTGCCAGCAGCCCGGGAAGGGAGGAGACCCAGTACTTC.

The rearrangement joins TRBV28 to TRBJ2-3, with D maybe TRBD2 (5 bases). This CDR3 spans 16 amino acids. Trimming removed 4 bases from V and 2 bases from J, with 16 bases in between. CDR1 and CDR2 from the germline V gene are MDHEN and SYDVKM. The CDR3 loop reads CASSSPSSGDTDTQYF. DNA for the CDR3: TGTGCCAGCAGTTCCCCGTCCTCCGGGGACACAGATACGCAGTATTTT.

This CDR3 is CARSISDVTGGCIDTQYF. In DNA form, the CDR3 reads TGTGCCAGAAGCATTTCAGACGTAACGGGGGGGTGTATAGATACGCAGTATTTT. V is TRBV5-3 and J is TRBJ2-3; 8 bases agree with TRBD2. TRBV5-3 is noted as an ORF with a role that remains uncertain. Losses at the gene ends were 4 bases for V and 5 bases for J; bases not matched to a gene: 18. The CDR3 is 18 amino acids.

This clone appeared once. This chain joins TRBV19 and TRBJ2-1; D perhaps matches TRBD1 (7 bases). Germline V gives CDR1 LNHDA, CDR2 SQIVND (reference sequence). Deletions cut 7 bases from V and 9 bases from J, with 19 bases between. The CDR3 sequence is 14 residues long. The CDR3 loop is CASNPDRRASEQFF. The CDR3 nucleotides read TGTGCCAGTAACCCGGACAGGAGGGCCAGTGAGCAGTTCTTC.

This sequence joins TRBV10-3 and TRBJ1-5; 9 bases are shared with TRBD1. V shed 10 bases and J 1 base; nucleotides not matched to a gene: 14. The CDR3 consists of 17 residues. Germline CDR1 ENHRY, CDR2 SYGVKD. The CDR3 region is CATRATGGQGSNQPQHF. Written as DNA, the CDR3 is TGTGCCACCCGAGCCACAGGGGGCCAAGGGAGCAATCAGCCCCAGCATTTT.

This clone was detected once. V and J are TRBV7-2 and TRBJ2-7, with 9 bases identical to TRBD1. The length of the CDR3 is 14 residues. Germline trimming cut 4 bases from V and 3 bases from J; bases unmatched to any gene: 4. Germline CDR1 and CDR2: SGHTA and FQGNSA. The CDR3 nucleotides read TGTGCCAGCAGCTACGGGACAGGGCACTACGAGCAGTACTTC. Translated: CASSYGTGHYEQYF.

V gene TRBV18 combines with J gene TRBJ1-5, with 10 bases lining up with TRBD1. Germline CDR1 KGHSH, CDR2 LQKENI. This CDR3 comprises 14 residues. J was trimmed by 3 bases and V by 8 bases; bases with no gene match: 4. The CDR3 sequence is CASTTGGSNQPQHF. In DNA form, the CDR3 reads TGTGCCAGCACGACAGGGGGCTCCAATCAGCCCCAGCATTTT.

This clone was seen a few times. This chain joins TRBV18 and TRBJ2-3; 7 bases fit TRBD1. Looked up from germline, CDR1 is KGHSH and CDR2 is LQKENI. V shed 4 bases, J shed 0 bases, and the junction held 13 bases outside the gene matches. The CDR3 length is 18 residues. CDR3 coding DNA: TGTGCCAGCTCACTCACCGTGAGGGGGCGGCCTAGCACAGATACGCAGTATTTT. It yields the protein CASSLTVRGRPSTDTQYF.

V usage is TRBV19 and J usage is TRBJ1-4; 7 bases line up with TRBD1. The CDR3 extends over 15 amino acids. Losses at the gene ends were 6 bases for V and 6 bases for J; bases not matched to a gene: 10. Germline V gene data show CDR1 as LNHDA and CDR2 as SQIVND (reference sequence). CDR3 region: CASRIGGGQHEKLFF. Here the CDR3 DNA reads TGTGCCAGTAGAATCGGAGGGGGCCAACATGAAAAACTGTTTTTT. The full variable domain, with the rest looked up from reference TRBV19 and TRBJ1-4, is DGGITQSPKYLFRKEGQNVTLSCEQNLNHDAMYWYRQDPGQGLRLIYYSQIVNDFQKGDIAEGYSVSREKKESFPLTVTSAQKNPTAFYLCASRIGGGQHEKLFFGSGTQLSVL.

The chain couples TRBV7-2 to TRBJ2-1, with TRBD2 identical over 10 bases. J lost 5 bases, V lost 2 bases, and 3 bases had no gene match. The CDR3 has 15 residues. Germline loops: CDR1 SGHTA, CDR2 FQGNSA. The CDR3 loop reads CASSLSAGGHNEQFF. CDR3 bases: TGTGCCAGCAGCTTATCAGCGGGGGGGCACAATGAGCAGTTCTTC.

This clone came up once. This chain's CDR3 is CASRPTGDYQETQYF. CDR3 nucleotide sequence: TGTGCCAGCAGACCGACGGGAGACTACCAAGAGACCCAGTACTTC. The chain couples TRBV6-5 to TRBJ2-5; possible D gene TRBD2, 6 bases. Germline-derived CDR1 and CDR2 are MNHEY and SVGAGI. V was pared by 6 bases and J by 0 bases, with 14 bases between. This CDR3 is built from 15 residues.

The V and J genes are TRBV6-6 and TRBJ1-5, with D possibly TRBD1 on 5 matching bases. Germline V CDR1 and CDR2: MNHNY, SVGAGI (reference sequence). V was cut by 2 bases and J by 1 base, with 9 bases left in between. This CDR3 region has 15 residues. Here the CDR3 reads CASSYRAGSNQPQHF. For the CDR3, the DNA is TGTGCCAGCAGTTACAGGGCAGGGAGCAATCAGCCCCAGCATTTT.

This clone was picked up one time. The chain employs TRBV27 and TRBJ2-7; 9 bases match TRBD1. This CDR3 region has 15 residues. The germline CDR1 and CDR2 sequences are MNHEY and SMNVEV (reference sequence). Trimming at V came to 3 bases and at J to 3 bases, leaving 6 bases not matched to a gene. The CDR3 sequence is CASSLGQGLIYEQYF. The CDR3 DNA reads as TGTGCCAGCAGTTTGGGACAGGGCCTAATCTACGAGCAGTACTTC.

V gene TRBV5-6 combines with J gene TRBJ2-1; 9 nucleotides align to TRBD1. Germline CDR1 reads SGHDT; CDR2 reads YYEEEE. This CDR3 has 16 residues. V lost 2 bases, J lost 6 bases, and 9 bases stayed unmatched. CDR3 sequence: CASSFTRDREGNEQFF. The CDR3 DNA reads as TGTGCCAGCAGCTTCACACGGGACAGGGAGGGCAATGAGCAGTTCTTC.